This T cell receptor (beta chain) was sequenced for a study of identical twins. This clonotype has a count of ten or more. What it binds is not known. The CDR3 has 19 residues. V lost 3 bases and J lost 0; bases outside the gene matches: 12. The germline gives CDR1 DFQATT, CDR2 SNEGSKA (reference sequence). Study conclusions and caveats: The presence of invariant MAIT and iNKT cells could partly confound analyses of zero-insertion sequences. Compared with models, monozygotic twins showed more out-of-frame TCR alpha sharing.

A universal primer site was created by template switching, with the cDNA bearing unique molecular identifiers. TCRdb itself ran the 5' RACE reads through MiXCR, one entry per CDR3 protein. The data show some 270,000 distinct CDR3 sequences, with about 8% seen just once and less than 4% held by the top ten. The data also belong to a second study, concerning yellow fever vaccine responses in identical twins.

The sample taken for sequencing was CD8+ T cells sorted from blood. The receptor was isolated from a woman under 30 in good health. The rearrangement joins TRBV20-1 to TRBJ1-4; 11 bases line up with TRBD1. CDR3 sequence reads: CSARNRDRGSSATNEKLFF. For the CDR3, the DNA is TGCAGTGCTAGGAACCGGGACAGGGGGTCGTCGGCAACTAATGAAAAACTGTTTTTT.